This T cell receptor (beta chain) was found in a study of Ad26.COV2.S vaccination and SARS-CoV-2 variants. TCRdb's copy holds only in-frame clones and misses some; the assay was immunoSEQ multiplex PCR. The sample yields 300,000 to 450,000 clones, roughly 94% seen once. On this clone itself: Its antigen is unidentified.

Study results and caveats: Substantial breadth in spike-specific CD8+ and CD4+ T cell responses was reportedly seen after vaccination.

Germline CDR1 MNHEY, CDR2 SMNVEV (reference sequence). The CDR3 is 16 amino acids. The V and J ends lost 0 bases and 4 bases respectively, with 16 bases between them. This specimen was peripheral blood, taken after recovery from COVID-19. The sequence was obtained from a human donor who had recovered from COVID-19. The genes are TRBV27 and TRBJ2-7; unclear D gene. For the CDR3, the DNA is TGTGCCAGCAGTTTATCGGCTACGGCCGGCGGATACGAGCAGTACTTC. It encodes CASSLSATAGGYEQYF.